This T cell receptor beta chain emerged from a study of radiotherapy plus CTLA-4 blockade in lung cancer. Background on the study: Roughly 17% of patients responded objectively, and roughly 30% achieved disease control.

Germline loops: CDR1 MNHNS, CDR2 SASEGT. V shed 4 bases and J 1 base; nucleotides not matched to a gene: 7. CDR3 length: 16 residues. The repertoire was sequenced with immunoSEQ multiplex PCR; TCRdb's copy has only in-frame clones and lacks some. The data show about 77,000 clones, with 74% seen just once and approximately 9.9% held by the top ten. Source: peripheral blood, taken from a patient treated with radiotherapy plus ipilimumab. This clonotype was sampled from a human donor with non-small cell lung cancer whose response to radiotherapy plus ipilimumab could not be evaluated. The chain joins TRBV6-1 to TRBJ2-5; 9 bases map to TRBD2. The CDR3 region is CASSAGLAGAQETQYF. In DNA form, the CDR3 reads TGTGCCAGCAGTGCCGGTTTAGCGGGGGCCCAAGAGACCCAGTACTTC.